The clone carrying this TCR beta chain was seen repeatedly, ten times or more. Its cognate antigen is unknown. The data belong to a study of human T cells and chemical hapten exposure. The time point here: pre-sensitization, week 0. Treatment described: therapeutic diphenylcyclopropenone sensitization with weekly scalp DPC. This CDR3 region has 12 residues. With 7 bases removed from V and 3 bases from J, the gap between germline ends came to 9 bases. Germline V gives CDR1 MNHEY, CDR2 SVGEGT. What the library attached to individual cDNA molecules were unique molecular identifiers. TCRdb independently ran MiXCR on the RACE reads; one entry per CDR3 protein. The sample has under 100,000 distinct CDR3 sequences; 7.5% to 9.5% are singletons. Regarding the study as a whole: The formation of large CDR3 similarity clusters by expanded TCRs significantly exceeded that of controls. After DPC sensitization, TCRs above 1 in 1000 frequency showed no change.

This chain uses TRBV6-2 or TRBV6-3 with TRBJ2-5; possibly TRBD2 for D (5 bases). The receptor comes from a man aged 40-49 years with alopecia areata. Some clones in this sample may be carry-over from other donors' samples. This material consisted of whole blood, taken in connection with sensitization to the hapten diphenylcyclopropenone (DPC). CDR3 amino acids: CASKTAEETQYF. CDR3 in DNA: TGTGCCAGCAAAACAGCGGAAGAGACCCAGTACTTC.